This TCR beta chain emerged from a study of metastatic and nonmetastatic thyroid tumors. Study-wide context: Patients with malignant and benign thyroid disease provided blood and tumor or nodule tissue, whose repertoires were compared.

Germline V gene data show CDR1 as KGHSH and CDR2 as LQKENI. The CDR3 is 14 amino acids. Between the trimmed V and J ends, which lost 2 bases and 0 bases, there was a span of 8 bases. Thyroid surgery was preceded by no treatment in any patient. Authors' analysis steps: A classifier for distant metastasis in papillary thyroid cancer was constructed using CDR3 differences observed across clinicopathological groups. Through MiXCR, TCRdb re-clonotyped the PCR reads. The V and J calls reflect TCRdb's pipeline rather than the authors' work. This sample yields about 21,000 clones, of which 15% to 20% are seen a single time; roughly 20% belongs to the top ten.

This rearrangement joins TRBV18 to TRBJ2-7; perhaps TRBD2 as D (6 bases). The clonotype originates from a male donor with papillary thyroid cancer or a benign thyroid nodule (not recorded which). Some clones in this sample may be carry-over from other donors' samples. Specimen: blood. The CDR3 coding sequence is TGTGCCAGCTCACCAGCCGGGAGCTCCTACGAGCAGTACTTC. Protein product: CASSPAGSSYEQYF.